These T cell receptor beta chains were read from a single sample in a study of blood T cell repertoires in COVID-19. Some clones are missing from TCRdb's copy, which holds only in-frame ones; the method was immunoSEQ multiplex PCR. The table records around 280,000 clones, approximately 86% of them present only once. The sample comprised peripheral blood. These receptors were obtained from a woman aged 25-40 years who had recovered from COVID-19. Both conserved end residues are part of each CDR3. Each record gives: J gene, D gene, V gene, clone size, CDR3 DNA, CDR3 protein. D genes are given only for firm matches. Size values are once, few and many counts, or a class for expanded clones, and some rows have none.

J gene: TRBJ2-3; D gene: TRBD1; V gene: TRBV6-6; clone size: NA; CDR3 DNA: TGTGCCAGCAGTCTAGACAGGGTTGGCACAGATACGCAGTATTTT; CDR3 protein: CASSLDRVGTDTQYF
J gene: TRBJ1-1; D gene: NA; V gene: TRBV11-1; clone size: NA; CDR3 DNA: TGTGCCAGCAGCTTAGAACGGAGGACTGAAGCTTTCTTT; CDR3 protein: CASSLERRTEAFF
J gene: TRBJ2-5; D gene: TRBD2; V gene: TRBV2; clone size: NA; CDR3 DNA: TGTGCCAGCAGTTCCTTCGGGACTAGCCAAGAGACCCAGTACTTC; CDR3 protein: CASSSFGTSQETQYF
J gene: TRBJ2-5; D gene: NA; V gene: TRBV12-3/TRBV12-4; clone size: NA; CDR3 DNA: TGTGCCAGCAGTTTTTCTAGACAAGAGACCCAGTACTTC; CDR3 protein: CASSFSRQETQYF
J gene: TRBJ1-5; D gene: NA; V gene: TRBV6-2/TRBV6-3; clone size: NA; CDR3 DNA: TGTGCCAGCAGTTACGTTTTTCGGGTCCGTCAGCCCCAGCATTTT; CDR3 protein: CASSYVFRVRQPQHF
J gene: TRBJ2-7; D gene: TRBD2; V gene: TRBV6-6; clone size: NA; CDR3 DNA: TGTGCCAGCAGTCCCGCTGCAACTAGCGGGAGATCGTACGAGCAGTACTTC; CDR3 protein: CASSPAATSGRSYEQYF
J gene: TRBJ2-4; D gene: NA; V gene: TRBV18; clone size: NA; CDR3 DNA: TGTGCCAGCTCACCCCAGCTCAGGGCGGCAAAAAACATTCAGTACTTC; CDR3 protein: CASSPQLRAAKNIQYF
J gene: TRBJ2-7; D gene: NA; V gene: TRBV27; clone size: NA; CDR3 DNA: TGTGCCAGCAGTTTATCCATTCTAAGCTACGAGCAGTACTTC; CDR3 protein: CASSLSILSYEQYF
J gene: TRBJ2-5; D gene: TRBD2; V gene: TRBV5-8; clone size: NA; CDR3 DNA: TGTGCCAGCAGCTTCGGGGCGGGGCCAGCGGGGGAGGAGACCCAGTACTTC; CDR3 protein: CASSFGAGPAGEETQYF
J gene: TRBJ1-1; D gene: NA; V gene: TRBV27; clone size: NA; CDR3 DNA: TGTGCCAGCAGTTCGCGGACAGTCATGAACACTGAAGCTTTCTTT; CDR3 protein: CASSSRTVMNTEAFF
J gene: TRBJ1-1; D gene: NA; V gene: TRBV29-1; clone size: NA; CDR3 DNA: TGCAGCGTAGCGACCCCCGGGGCTGAAGCTTTCTTT; CDR3 protein: CSVATPGAEAFF
J gene: TRBJ2-1; D gene: NA; V gene: TRBV5-1; clone size: NA; CDR3 DNA: TGCGCCAGCAGCCAAGGACTCTACAATGAGCAGTTCTTC; CDR3 protein: CASSQGLYNEQFF
J gene: TRBJ2-7; D gene: NA; V gene: TRBV6-2/TRBV6-3; clone size: once; CDR3 DNA: TGTGCCAGCAGTTATAACAGGTTCGGGCAGTACTTC; CDR3 protein: CASSYNRFGQYF
J gene: TRBJ2-7; D gene: NA; V gene: TRBV18; clone size: NA; CDR3 DNA: TGTGCCAGCTCACCGAATCGGGGAGCCTACGAGCAGTACTTC; CDR3 protein: CASSPNRGAYEQYF
J gene: TRBJ1-1; D gene: NA; V gene: TRBV11-2; clone size: NA; CDR3 DNA: TGTGCCAGCAGCTTAGGAGGGAACACTGAAGCTTTCTTT; CDR3 protein: CASSLGGNTEAFF
J gene: TRBJ1-1; D gene: TRBD1; V gene: TRBV6-5; clone size: once; CDR3 DNA: TGTGCCAGCAGTTTGGGACAGCTGAACACTGAAGCTTTCTTT; CDR3 protein: CASSLGQLNTEAFF
J gene: TRBJ2-5; D gene: TRBD1; V gene: TRBV6-5; clone size: NA; CDR3 DNA: TGTGCCAGCAGTTACTTACAGGGGGCTATGGAGACCCAGTACTTC; CDR3 protein: CASSYLQGAMETQYF
J gene: TRBJ2-7; D gene: NA; V gene: TRBV28; clone size: NA; CDR3 DNA: TGTGCCAGCAGTTTAGGAGGGGGCGCCTCCTACGAGCAGTACTTC; CDR3 protein: CASSLGGGASYEQYF
J gene: TRBJ2-7; D gene: TRBD2; V gene: TRBV3-1/TRBV3-2; clone size: NA; CDR3 DNA: TGTGCCAGCGGGACTAGCGGGGGCCTCTCCTACGAGCAGTACTTC; CDR3 protein: CASGTSGGLSYEQYF
J gene: TRBJ2-7; D gene: NA; V gene: TRBV27; clone size: NA; CDR3 DNA: TGTGCCAGCAGTTTAGCGGGGTGGACCTCCTACGAGCAGTACTTC; CDR3 protein: CASSLAGWTSYEQYF
J gene: TRBJ2-1; D gene: NA; V gene: TRBV11-2; clone size: NA; CDR3 DNA: TGTGCCAGCAGCCGACTGGATAACAATGAGCAGTTCTTC; CDR3 protein: CASSRLDNNEQFF
J gene: TRBJ2-1; D gene: NA; V gene: TRBV6-5; clone size: NA; CDR3 DNA: TGTGCCAGCAGTACACAGGGCTCCTTAGACAATGAGCAGTTCTTC; CDR3 protein: CASSTQGSLDNEQFF
J gene: TRBJ2-1; D gene: NA; V gene: TRBV2; clone size: NA; CDR3 DNA: TGTGCCAGCAGTGAAGCGCTTCTCCTTGGAGCGGTCAACTCCTACAATGAGCAGTTCTTC; CDR3 protein: CASSEALLLGAVNSYNEQFF
J gene: TRBJ1-3; D gene: NA; V gene: TRBV3-1/TRBV3-2; clone size: NA; CDR3 DNA: TGTGCCAGCAGCCCCCCCCGCAGGGCGGGAAACACCATATATTTT; CDR3 protein: CASSPPRRAGNTIYF
J gene: TRBJ1-2; D gene: NA; V gene: TRBV9; clone size: NA; CDR3 DNA: TGTGCCAGCAGCGTAGATCTGGCGGACTATGGCTACACCTTC; CDR3 protein: CASSVDLADYGYTF
J gene: TRBJ1-2; D gene: TRBD1; V gene: TRBV24-1; clone size: NA; CDR3 DNA: TGTGCCACCAGTGATGGGACAGCCCGGGGCGGCTACACCTTC; CDR3 protein: CATSDGTARGGYTF
J gene: TRBJ2-7; D gene: TRBD2; V gene: TRBV9; clone size: NA; CDR3 DNA: TGTGCCAGCAGCGTCTCACTAGCGGGGTCCTACGAGCAGTACTTC; CDR3 protein: CASSVSLAGSYEQYF
J gene: TRBJ2-1; D gene: TRBD2; V gene: TRBV19; clone size: NA; CDR3 DNA: TGTGCCAGTAGTATTCTAGCGGGAGGTATGAATGAGCAGTTCTTC; CDR3 protein: CASSILAGGMNEQFF
J gene: TRBJ2-5; D gene: NA; V gene: TRBV7-9; clone size: NA; CDR3 DNA: TGTGCCAGCAGGGCGAGGGAGACCCAGTACTTC; CDR3 protein: CASRARETQYF
J gene: TRBJ1-1; D gene: TRBD1; V gene: TRBV6-5; clone size: NA; CDR3 DNA: TGTGCCAGCAGCCGGACAGGGATGGCTGAAGCTTTCTTT; CDR3 protein: CASSRTGMAEAFF
J gene: TRBJ2-3; D gene: TRBD2; V gene: TRBV5-1; clone size: NA; CDR3 DNA: TGCGCCAGCGCCACAACTAGCGGGTATACAGATACGCAGTATTTT; CDR3 protein: CASATTSGYTDTQYF
J gene: TRBJ2-1; D gene: NA; V gene: TRBV15; clone size: few; CDR3 DNA: TGTGCCACCAGCAGAGATAAGGGGGGGACTTCCTCCTACAATGAGCAGTTCTTC; CDR3 protein: CATSRDKGGTSSYNEQFF
J gene: TRBJ1-1; D gene: NA; V gene: TRBV10-3; clone size: NA; CDR3 DNA: TGTGCCATCAGTGAGGCAGGGGTGAACACTGAAGCTTTCTTT; CDR3 protein: CAISEAGVNTEAFF
J gene: TRBJ2-7; D gene: TRBD1; V gene: TRBV5-6; clone size: NA; CDR3 DNA: TGTGCCAGCAGCTTGGCGGGACAGGGGTACGAGCAGTACTTC; CDR3 protein: CASSLAGQGYEQYF
J gene: TRBJ2-7; D gene: TRBD1; V gene: TRBV6-5; clone size: NA; CDR3 DNA: TGTGCCAGCAGTGACTCGGGACAGCTTACCTACGAGCAGTACTTC; CDR3 protein: CASSDSGQLTYEQYF
J gene: TRBJ2-7; D gene: TRBD2; V gene: TRBV7-9; clone size: NA; CDR3 DNA: TGTGCCAGCAGTAGCGGGGACTCCTACGAGCAGTACTTC; CDR3 protein: CASSSGDSYEQYF
J gene: TRBJ2-1; D gene: NA; V gene: TRBV10-3; clone size: NA; CDR3 DNA: TGTGCCATCCTAACAGGGTGGAATGAGCAGTTCTTC; CDR3 protein: CAILTGWNEQFF
J gene: TRBJ2-2; D gene: NA; V gene: TRBV11-3; clone size: NA; CDR3 DNA: TGTGCCAGCAGCCCCGGGGTGGCCGGGGAGCTGTTTTTT; CDR3 protein: CASSPGVAGELFF
J gene: TRBJ2-1; D gene: NA; V gene: TRBV30; clone size: NA; CDR3 DNA: TGTGCATGGGGGGGGGCGTCGTACAATGAGCAGTTCTTC; CDR3 protein: CAWGGASYNEQFF
J gene: TRBJ1-5; D gene: NA; V gene: TRBV18; clone size: NA; CDR3 DNA: TGTGCCAGCTCACCGGGGCAGGGCTACAATCAGCCCCAGCATTTT; CDR3 protein: CASSPGQGYNQPQHF